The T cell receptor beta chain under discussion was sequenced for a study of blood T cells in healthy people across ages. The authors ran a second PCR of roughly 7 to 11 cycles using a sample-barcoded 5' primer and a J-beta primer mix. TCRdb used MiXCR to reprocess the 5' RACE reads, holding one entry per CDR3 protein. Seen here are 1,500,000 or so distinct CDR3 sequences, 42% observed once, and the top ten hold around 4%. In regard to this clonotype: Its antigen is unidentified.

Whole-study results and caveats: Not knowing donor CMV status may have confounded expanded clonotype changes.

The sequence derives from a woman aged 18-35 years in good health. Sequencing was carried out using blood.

The CDR3 coding sequence is TGCAGTGCTCCTAAAGACTGGGGGGAGACCCAGTACTTC. Encoded protein: CSAPKDWGETQYF. V usage is TRBV20-1 and J usage is TRBJ2-5; the D gene could be TRBD1 or TRBD2 (5 bases each). There are 13 residues in the CDR3. Germline-derived CDR1 and CDR2 are DFQATT and SNEGSKA (reference sequence). V lost 5 bases, J lost 5 bases, and 15 bases lay in between.